What follows is one T cell receptor beta chain and its context. There is no known antigen for this receptor. Nothing much larger sits one base from this clone, and base qualities are not available. The donors were included in the validation cohort of approximately 130 subjects, a group kept apart from the 666-subject first cohort. The library was generated by the immunoSEQ multiplex PCR assay. Concerning the study's data processing: A statistical classification framework was built to diagnose cytomegalovirus status from the catalog of TCR beta chain sequences. TCRdb retrieved this table from immuneACCESS and kept in-frame rearrangements only. Not all clones are present; in checked studies, unresolved V genes account for under half, and no reason is known for the remainder. That table gives V, J and clone size, and the DNA gave D and trimming. This sample has roughly 67,000 clones in its table, and about 89% of those were observed once. The ten biggest clones cover approximately 3.4% of the sample.

This entry comes from a study of cytomegalovirus exposure and HLA in healthy donors (TCRdb year 2017). For the study in its entirety: According to a later analysis, the approximately 120 validation repertoires were produced on the same platform as the roughly 700 repertoires of the first cohort. The study was designed to test whether signatures of past pathogen exposure could be identified by cataloging public T cell receptors. Along with the roughly 710-subject first cohort, a separate validation cohort of some 130 different subjects was used. To predict cytomegalovirus infection status, the study brought together high-throughput TCR immunosequencing, statistical association of individual TCRs with disease status, and machine learning. Beyond this particular receptor, the publication reports: A few of the identified cytomegalovirus-associated TCR beta chains were confirmed in vitro to be specific for cytomegalovirus antigens. Across donors, most TCR sequences were observed very rarely, whereas some public TCRs were present in many individuals. A total of 150 to 200 TCR beta chains were listed by the study as associated with cytomegalovirus. According to the authors, the approach could potentially be generalized to other disease states and immunological phenotypes. Subsequent analysis determined that TCRs grouped into clusters in the first cohort also showed a tendency toward co-occurrence across the 120 or so validation repertoires, and 85% to 95% of cluster scores exceeded 0. The classifier was reported to diagnose cytomegalovirus status with high specificity and sensitivity in both the original and validation cohorts. All 120 repertoires were used to score co-occurrence in the validation cohort in a later analysis, because that analysis had no HLA typing for the cohort.

V is reduced by 7 bases and J by 0 bases, leaving a spacing of 3 bases between them. The germline V gene provides CDR1 MNHNS and CDR2 SASEGT. The CDR3 sequence holds 11 residues, the cysteine and phenylalanine included. Only the CDR3 DNA is retained, 33 bases long and in frame from the first base. Recombination connected TRBV6-1 to TRBJ1-2, with no reliable assignment of the D segment. The clonotype was recovered from a man younger than 35 in good health and CMV-seronegative. Material: PBMCs. The CDR3 is CASTSNYGYTF. The nucleotides read TGTGCCAGCACCTCTAACTATGGCTACACCTTC.